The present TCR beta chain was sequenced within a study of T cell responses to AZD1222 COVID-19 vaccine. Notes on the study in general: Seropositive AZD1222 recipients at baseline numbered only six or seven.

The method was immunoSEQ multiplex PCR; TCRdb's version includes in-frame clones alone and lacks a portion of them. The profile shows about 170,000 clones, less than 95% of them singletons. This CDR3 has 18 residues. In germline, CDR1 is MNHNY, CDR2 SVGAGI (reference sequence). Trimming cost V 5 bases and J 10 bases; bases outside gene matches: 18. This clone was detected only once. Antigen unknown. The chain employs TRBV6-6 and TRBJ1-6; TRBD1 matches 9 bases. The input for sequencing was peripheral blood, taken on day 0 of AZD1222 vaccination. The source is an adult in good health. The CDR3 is CASSPPPGTGNVGSPLHF. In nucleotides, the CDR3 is TGTGCCAGCAGTCCCCCCCCCGGGACAGGGAATGTTGGCTCACCCCTCCACTTT.